The clone carrying this T cell receptor beta chain was recorded at least ten times. Antigen unknown. The data stem from a study of glioma-infiltrating T cells. Overall study findings and caveats: Only very few CDR3 sequences appeared in both tissue and blood.

Using RNA template, CDR3s of TCR alpha and beta were amplified with iRepertoire arm-PCR. TCRdb reprocessed the multiplex PCR reads via MiXCR and lists one record per CDR3 protein. The repertoire consists of under 150,000 distinct CDR3 sequences, with more than 20% occurring once and the leading ten covering 27%. Germline-derived CDR1 and CDR2 are SEHNR and FQNEAQ (reference sequence). With 5 bases removed from V and 3 bases from J, the gap between germline ends came to 10 bases. The CDR3 consists of 13 residues. This receptor was taken from a human donor with low-grade glioma or glioblastoma, undergoing nonglioma brain surgery, or in good health (not recorded which). Sequenced input: glioma tissue, nonneoplastic brain tissue, or PBMCs (not recorded which). The chain employs TRBV7-9 and TRBJ1-1; D is possibly TRBD1 (5 bases). The CDR3 protein is CASSVDSYTEAFF. The CDR3, as DNA: TGTGCCAGCAGCGTAGACAGTTACACTGAAGCTTTCTTT. Drawing the rest from reference TRBV7-9 and TRBJ1-1, the complete variable domain is DTGVSQNPRHKITKRGQNVTFRCDPISEHNRLYWYRQTLGQGPEFLTYFQNEAQLEKSRLLSDRFSAERPKGSFSTLEIQRTEQGDSAMYLCASSVDSYTEAFFGQGTRLTVV.